A selection of T cell receptor beta chains follows, all from one sample in a study of shared clonotypes between healthy human individuals. Data came from immunoSEQ multiplex PCR; TCRdb stores just in-frame clones and leaves some out. Found here are approximately 480,000 clones, 75% to 80% of them singletons; the top ten hold around 13%. The sample consisted of PBMCs. The receptors here all came from a middle-aged woman in good health. Some clones in this sample may be carry-over from other donors' samples. CDR3s include the opening cysteine and the closing phenylalanine or tryptophan. D genes are given only for firm matches. Some rows have no size entry. The others give once, few or many, or a class for an expanded clone.

j_call | clone_size | v_call | d_call | cdr3_aa | cdr3_nt
TRBJ2-7 | - | TRBV25-1 | - | CASSPSSTYEQYF | TGTGCCAGCAGTCCATCTAGCACCTACGAGCAGTACTTC
TRBJ2-3 | - | TRBV28 | TRBD1 | CASKDRATDTQYF | TGTGCCAGTAAGGACAGGGCTACAGATACGCAGTATTTT
TRBJ2-7 | - | TRBV28 | TRBD2 | CASRPSGPTNYEQYF | TGTGCCAGCAGGCCTAGCGGGCCCACTAACTACGAGCAGTACTTC
TRBJ1-5 | - | TRBV10-2 | - | CASSDLLRSGNQPQHF | TGCGCCAGCAGTGACTTGCTCCGTAGCGGTAATCAGCCCCAGCATTTT
TRBJ2-2 | once | TRBV6-5 | - | CASSTDTYTGELFF | TGTGCCAGCAGTACGGACACTTACACCGGGGAGCTGTTTTTT
TRBJ1-2 | - | TRBV10-3 | - | CAISSDKDYGYTF | TGTGCCATCAGTTCCGACAAAGACTATGGCTACACCTTC
TRBJ2-2 | - | TRBV27 | TRBD2 | CASSGSGRSNTGELFF | TGTGCTTCATCGGGTAGCGGGAGGTCCAACACCGGGGAGCTGTTTTTT
TRBJ1-1 | - | TRBV18 | - | CASSQGYGTEAFF | TGTGCCAGCTCACAGGGATATGGGACGGAAGCTTTCTTT
TRBJ2-2 | - | TRBV11-3 | TRBD2 | CASSIGLAYGGELFF | TGTGCCAGCAGCATCGGACTAGCGTATGGCGGGGAGCTGTTTTTT
TRBJ1-3 | - | TRBV14 | - | CASSPRTVTGNTIYF | TGTGCCAGCAGCCCCAGGACAGTTACTGGAAACACCATATATTTT
TRBJ1-2 | - | TRBV7-2 | - | CASSETENYGYTF | TGTGCCAGCAGCGAGACAGAGAACTATGGCTACACCTTC
TRBJ2-1 | - | TRBV11-1 | - | CASSTGVGSYNEQFF | TGTGCCAGCAGTACCGGGGTGGGCTCCTACAATGAGCAGTTCTTC
TRBJ2-3 | - | TRBV5-6 | - | CASSLALGGTDTQYF | TGTGCCAGCAGCTTGGCGTTGGGCGGCACAGATACGCAGTATTTT
TRBJ1-1 | - | TRBV11-2 | - | CASSKDSNTEAFF | TGTGCCAGCAGCAAGGACAGCAACACTGAAGCTTTCTTT
TRBJ1-5 | - | TRBV21-1 | - | CASSKRDRGAQGNQPQHF | TGTGCCAGCAGCAAAAGGGACAGGGGGGCCCAGGGCAATCAGCCCCAGCATTTT
TRBJ2-5 | - | TRBV7-6 | - | CASSLEWGRAGEETQYF | TGTGCCAGCAGCTTAGAGTGGGGAAGGGCCGGAGAAGAGACCCAGTACTTC
TRBJ2-1 | - | TRBV5-4 | - | CASSFGVGNNEQFF | TGTGCCAGCAGCTTTGGGGTAGGGAACAATGAGCAGTTCTTC
TRBJ2-7 | - | TRBV5-5 | - | CASSSAGRNYEQYF | TGTGCCAGCAGCTCCGCGGGACGAAACTACGAGCAGTACTTC
TRBJ2-3 | - | TRBV6-1 | - | CASGFLDTQYF | TGTGCCAGCGGGTTTTTAGATACGCAGTATTTT
TRBJ1-5 | - | TRBV28 | - | CASSIYISNQPQHF | TGTGCCAGCAGTATCTACATTAGCAATCAGCCCCAGCATTTT
TRBJ1-2 | - | TRBV28 | - | CASSLVRVRGYTF | TGTGCCAGCAGTTTAGTCAGGGTCCGTGGCTACACCTTC
TRBJ2-7 | - | TRBV18 | - | CASSPIAASYEQYF | TGTGCCAGCTCACCAATAGCGGCCTCCTACGAGCAGTACTTC
TRBJ2-5 | - | TRBV10-3 | TRBD1 | CAISGGTVYPQETQYF | TGTGCCATCAGTGGGGGGACAGTGTACCCACAAGAGACTCAGTACTTC
TRBJ1-4 | - | TRBV18 | - | CASSARQATNEKLFF | TGTGCCAGCTCAGCAAGACAGGCAACTAATGAAAAACTGTTTTTT
TRBJ2-7 | - | TRBV27 | - | CASGRGTAGLDEQYF | TGTGCCAGCGGGCGTGGGACGGCCGGTTTGGACGAGCAGTACTTC
TRBJ2-5 | few | TRBV11-2 | - | CASSLQYQETQYF | TGTGCCAGCAGCCTCCAGTACCAAGAGACCCAGTACTTC
TRBJ2-5 | - | TRBV7-3 | TRBD2 | CASSSFTTSGRGQETQYF | TGTGCCAGCAGCTCCTTCACTACTAGCGGGAGAGGGCAAGAGACCCAGTACTTC
TRBJ1-5 | - | TRBV4-1 | - | CASSPPLSNQPQHF | TGCGCCAGCAGCCCCCCCCTTAGCAATCAGCCCCAGCATTTT
TRBJ1-6 | - | TRBV27 | TRBD1 | CASRGTGYRNSPLHF | TGTGCCAGCAGGGGGACAGGGTATCGTAATTCACCCCTCCACTTT
TRBJ2-1 | - | TRBV9 | TRBD2 | CASSATSGRVYEQFF | TGTGCCAGCAGCGCGACTAGCGGGAGAGTCTATGAGCAGTTCTTC
TRBJ1-2 | - | TRBV18 | - | CASSAGMSDGYTF | TGTGCCAGCTCAGCAGGGATGTCGGATGGCTACACCTTC
TRBJ1-1 | - | TRBV7-3 | - | CASSFNGGTEAFF | TGTGCCAGCAGCTTTAACGGGGGTACTGAAGCTTTCTTT
TRBJ2-7 | - | TRBV7-8 | - | CASSHAGSDEQYF | TGTGCCAGCAGCCACGCGGGGTCCGACGAGCAGTACTTC
TRBJ2-2 | - | TRBV10-3 | TRBD2 | CAISDFPGTSGPGELFF | TGTGCCATCAGTGACTTCCCCGGGACTAGCGGTCCCGGGGAGCTGTTTTTT
TRBJ2-7 | many | TRBV27 | TRBD2 | CASRDRKAGGFHEQYF | TGTGCCAGCCGAGATCGGAAAGCGGGAGGATTCCACGAGCAGTACTTC
TRBJ1-5 | few | TRBV18 | TRBD1 | CASSPYRGLSNQPQHF | TGTGCCAGCTCACCATACAGGGGACTGAGCAATCAGCCCCAGCATTTT
TRBJ2-1 | - | TRBV18 | TRBD2 | CASSPRGLAGIVHNEQFF | TGTGCCAGCTCACCCCGAGGACTAGCGGGAATCGTACACAATGAGCAGTTCTTC
TRBJ2-7 | - | TRBV4-1 | - | CASSLTSISYEQYF | TGCGCCAGCAGCCTGACAAGTATCTCCTACGAGCAGTACTTC
TRBJ2-5 | - | TRBV5-1 | TRBD1 | CASSRGTAEEETQYF | TGCGCCAGCAGCCGAGGGACAGCGGAAGAAGAGACCCAGTACTTC
TRBJ2-5 | - | TRBV5-1 | TRBD1 | CASSTGTGHETQYF | TGCGCCAGCAGCACCGGGACAGGGCATGAGACCCAGTACTTC
TRBJ2-1 | - | TRBV5-5 | - | CASSLFLTISYNEQFF | TGTGCCAGCAGCTTATTCCTTACTATCTCCTACAATGAGCAGTTCTTC
TRBJ2-1 | - | TRBV14 | - | CASSQGQGAFSYNEQFF | TGTGCCAGCAGCCAAGGGCAGGGAGCGTTCTCCTACAATGAGCAGTTCTTC
TRBJ1-6 | - | TRBV5-6 | - | CASSLREGYNSPLHF | TGTGCCAGCAGCTTAAGGGAGGGCTATAATTCACCCCTCCACTTT
TRBJ2-3 | - | TRBV7-2 | TRBD2 | CASSSRLAGADTQYF | TGTGCCAGCAGCTCGAGACTAGCGGGAGCGGATACGCAGTATTTT
TRBJ2-2 | - | TRBV2 | - | CASSRGQRPNTGELFF | TGTGCCAGCAGTCGAGGGCAGCGGCCGAACACCGGGGAGCTGTTTTTT
TRBJ2-3 | - | TRBV27 | TRBD2 | CASSLGTSVRDTQYF | TGTGCCAGCAGTTTGGGGACTAGCGTAAGAGATACGCAGTATTTT
TRBJ2-3 | once | TRBV15 | TRBD1 | CATSPPTGPSTDTQYF | TGTGCCACCAGCCCCCCGACAGGGCCGAGCACAGATACGCAGTATTTT
TRBJ2-1 | - | TRBV27 | TRBD1 | CATKTGMYSYNEQFF | TGTGCCACCAAGACAGGGATGTACTCCTACAATGAGCAGTTCTTC
TRBJ2-7 | - | TRBV6-1 | - | CTSSASTYEQYF | TGTACCAGCAGTGCCAGTACCTACGAGCAGTACTTC
TRBJ1-4 | - | TRBV7-9 | - | CASSLQTVGEKLFF | TGTGCCAGCAGCTTACAAACAGTAGGTGAAAAACTGTTTTTT
TRBJ2-1 | once | TRBV7-2 | TRBD1 | CASSKGKGARNEQFF | TGTGCCAGCAGCAAAGGGAAGGGGGCTAGAAATGAGCAGTTCTTC
TRBJ1-2 | - | TRBV6-6 | TRBD1 | CASRPGQGHGYTF | TGTGCCAGCAGACCGGGACAGGGTCATGGCTACACCTTC
TRBJ1-2 | - | TRBV28 | TRBD1 | CASSWTGGHYGYTF | TGTGCCAGCAGTTGGACAGGGGGCCACTATGGCTACACCTTC
TRBJ2-7 | few | TRBV2 | - | CASSGSGAESYYEQYF | TGTGCCAGCAGTGGATCTGGGGCGGAATCCTACTACGAGCAGTACTTC
TRBJ2-7 | - | TRBV28 | - | CATLEGLYEQYF | TGTGCCACCCTCGAGGGCCTCTACGAGCAGTACTTC
TRBJ1-1 | - | TRBV9 | TRBD1 | CASSVGFSGQGFRNTEAFF | TGTGCCAGCAGCGTAGGTTTTAGTGGACAGGGGTTCCGGAACACTGAAGCTTTCTTT
TRBJ2-7 | - | TRBV10-2 | TRBD1 | CASKQGDLHEQYF | TGCGCCAGCAAGCAGGGGGACCTCCACGAGCAGTACTTC